This entry lists 7 T cell receptor beta chains sequenced from one sample in a study of T cell responses to AZD1222 COVID-19 vaccine. Profiled with immunoSEQ multiplex PCR; TCRdb holds only in-frame clones, not every one. The table lists fewer than 90,000 clones, over 80% of them singletons. The sample in question was peripheral blood, obtained 28 days after the second AZD1222 dose. These TCRs come from an adult who received the AZD1222 COVID-19 vaccine.

J is TRBJ1-1 and V is TRBV29-1; no firm D call. V was clipped by 7 bases and J by 4 bases, with 13 bases between them. The CDR3 has 12 amino acids. The germline V gene encodes CDR1 SQVTM and CDR2 ANQGSEA. The chain's CDR3 is CSARPPGTEAFF. CDR3 bases: TGCAGCGCCCGTCCCCCGGGCACTGAAGCTTTCTTT.

The chain couples TRBV7-8 to TRBJ1-5; 9 nucleotides line up with TRBD1. V was clipped by 5 bases and J by 5 bases; unmatched bases: 7. CDR1 SGHVS and CDR2 FQNEAQ come from the germline V gene. The CDR3 runs 15 residues. The CDR3 coding sequence is TGTGCCAGCAGCCCGACGACAGGGGGATATCAGCCCCAGCATTTT. Its translation is CASSPTTGGYQPQHF.

The gene calls are TRBV4-1 and TRBJ1-1; 10 nucleotides line up with TRBD1. Trimming took 3 bases from V and 0 from J; bases not matched to a gene: 10. The CDR3 spans 18 residues. Germline V gene sequence: CDR1 MGHRA, CDR2 YSYEKL. CDR3 amino acids: CASSHRRPGQGMNTEAFF. The CDR3 DNA follows: TGCGCCAGCAGCCACCGCCGTCCGGGACAGGGGATGAACACTGAAGCTTTCTTT.

This chain connects TRBV7-8 to TRBJ1-6, with 7 bases aligning to TRBD1. V lost 5 bases and J lost 0; bases outside the gene matches: 7. This CDR3 has 17 residues. The germline V gene has CDR1 SGHVS and CDR2 FQNEAQ. CDR3 nucleotides: TGTGCCAGCAGCAACAGGGGTTCGAGCTCCTATAATTCACCCCTCCACTTT. Its translation: CASSNRGSSSYNSPLHF.

The genes are TRBV20-1 and TRBJ2-1, with 11 bases lining up with TRBD2. CDR1 is DFQATT, CDR2 SNEGSKA, per germline (reference sequence). V shed 3 bases and J 5 bases; nucleotides not matched to a gene: 3. The CDR3 length is 14 residues. DNA for the CDR3: TGCAGTGCTAGTCCGGGACTAGCGGACAATGAGCAGTTCTTC. This translates into CSASPGLADNEQFF.

The chain carries TRBV4-1 and TRBJ1-1; 8 positions agree with TRBD1. The CDR3 covers 16 residues. V lost 2 bases and J lost 1; bases outside the gene matches: 6. The germline V gene has CDR1 MGHRA and CDR2 YSYEKL. CDR3 DNA sequence: TGCGCCAGCAGCCAAACCTGGACAGGGTCGAACACTGAAGCTTTCTTT. Amino acid sequence: CASSQTWTGSNTEAFF.

For the CDR3, the DNA is TGTGCCAGCAGTTACCCGGGCCCCGTGGGGGCTTTCTTT. It yields the protein CASSYPGPVGAFF. The chain combines TRBV6-5 with TRBJ1-1; D is ambiguous. The CDR3 spans 13 residues. The V gene lost 2 bases and the J gene lost 11 bases, with 15 bases spanning the gap. CDR1 and CDR2 (germline): MNHEY, SVGAGI.